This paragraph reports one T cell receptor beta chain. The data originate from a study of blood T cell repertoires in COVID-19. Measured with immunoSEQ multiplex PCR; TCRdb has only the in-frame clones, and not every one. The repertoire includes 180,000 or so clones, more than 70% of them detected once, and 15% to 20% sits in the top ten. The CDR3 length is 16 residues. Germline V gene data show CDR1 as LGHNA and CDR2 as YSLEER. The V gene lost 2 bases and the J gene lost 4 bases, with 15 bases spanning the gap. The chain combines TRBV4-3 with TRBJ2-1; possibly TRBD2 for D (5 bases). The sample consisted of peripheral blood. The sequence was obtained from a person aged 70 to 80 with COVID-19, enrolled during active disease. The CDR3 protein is CASSQTQLAQYNEQFF. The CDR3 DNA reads TGCGCCAGCAGCCAAACGCAATTAGCGCAATACAATGAGCAGTTCTTC.